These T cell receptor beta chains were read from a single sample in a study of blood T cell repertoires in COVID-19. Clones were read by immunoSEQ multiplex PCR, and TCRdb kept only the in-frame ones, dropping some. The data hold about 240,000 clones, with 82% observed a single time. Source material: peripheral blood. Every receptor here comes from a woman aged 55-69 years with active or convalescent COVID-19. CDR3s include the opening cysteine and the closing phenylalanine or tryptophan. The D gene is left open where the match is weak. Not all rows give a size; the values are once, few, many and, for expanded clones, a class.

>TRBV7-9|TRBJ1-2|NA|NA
TGTGCCAGCAGCTCCGAGGGCCGGGACTATGGCTACACCTTC
CASSSEGRDYGYTF
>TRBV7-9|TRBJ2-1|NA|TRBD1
TGTGCCAGCAGCCCCGCAGGGGGCAATGAGCAGTTCTTC
CASSPAGGNEQFF
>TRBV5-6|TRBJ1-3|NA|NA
TGTGCCAGCAGCTTCAGGGCGAAGGGAAACACCATATATTTT
CASSFRAKGNTIYF
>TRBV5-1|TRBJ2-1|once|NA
TGCGCCAGCAGCCCTGGGGGGGCCGCCTACAATGAGCAGTTCTTC
CASSPGGAAYNEQFF
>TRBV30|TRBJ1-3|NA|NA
TGTTTAGGCTGGGTGGGGGCAAACACCATATATTTT
CLGWVGANTIYF
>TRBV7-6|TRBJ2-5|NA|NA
TGTGCCAGCAACGGTGGGGGCTTCCAAGAGACCCAGTACTTC
CASNGGGFQETQYF
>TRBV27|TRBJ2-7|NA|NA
TGTGCCAGCAGTACGCTGGGCCCCTACGAGCAGTACTTC
CASSTLGPYEQYF
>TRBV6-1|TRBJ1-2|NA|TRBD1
TGTGCCAGCAGTGAACGAACAGGGGGCATCTATGGCTACACCTTC
CASSERTGGIYGYTF
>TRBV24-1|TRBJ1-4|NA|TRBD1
TGTGCCACCAGTCCCTACTACAGGGGGCTAGGGGAAAAACTGTTTTTT
CATSPYYRGLGEKLFF
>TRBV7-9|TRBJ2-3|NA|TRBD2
TGTGCCAGCAGCAGTAAGCTAGCGGGGAATCTACGGACAGATACGCAGTATTTT
CASSSKLAGNLRTDTQYF
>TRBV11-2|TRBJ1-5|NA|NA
TGTGCCAGCAGCTTAATACAGGGCACTCAGCCCCAGCATTTT
CASSLIQGTQPQHF
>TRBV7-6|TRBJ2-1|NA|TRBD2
TGTGCCAGCAGCCCTATAGCGGGCCCGAGGGTCTTC
CASSPIAGPRVF
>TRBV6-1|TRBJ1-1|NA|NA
TGTGCCAGCAGTGAAAGGGGGTCTGCTTTCTTT
CASSERGSAFF
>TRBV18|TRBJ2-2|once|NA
TGTGCCAGCTCACCGGGCAGGGGCGTCACCGGGGAGCTGTTTTTT
CASSPGRGVTGELFF
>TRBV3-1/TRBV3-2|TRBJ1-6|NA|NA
TGTGCCAGCAGCCTCCAGACCGACTCCGGTTCACCCCTCCACTTT
CASSLQTDSGSPLHF
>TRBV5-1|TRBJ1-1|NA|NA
TGCGCCAGCACCCCTTTTCCAGGGTTGGGTGAAGCTTTCTTT
CASTPFPGLGEAFF
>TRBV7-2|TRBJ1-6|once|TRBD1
TGTGCCAGCAGCTTAGTGACAGGGAGTAATTCACCCCTCCACTTT
CASSLVTGSNSPLHF
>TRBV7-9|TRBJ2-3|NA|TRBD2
TGTGCCAGCAGCCGGGGCCCTAGCGGGGACACAGATACGCAGTATTTT
CASSRGPSGDTDTQYF
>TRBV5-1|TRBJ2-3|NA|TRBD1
TGCGCCAGCAGCTTGGCCAGGGGGCTGACAGATACGCAGTATTTT
CASSLARGLTDTQYF
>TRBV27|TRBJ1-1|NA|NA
TGTGCCAGCAGTTTAAGTCGTGGGCCCAACACTGAAGCTTTCTTT
CASSLSRGPNTEAFF
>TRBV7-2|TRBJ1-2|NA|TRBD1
TGTGCCAGCAGCTTAGGAAGGGGGCAGGTTGGCTACACCTTC
CASSLGRGQVGYTF
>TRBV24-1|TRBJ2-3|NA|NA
TGTGCCACCAGTGACCGAGAGGAAGAGGATACGCAGTATTTT
CATSDREEEDTQYF
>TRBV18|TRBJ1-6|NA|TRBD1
TGTGCCAGCTCACCAGCGACAGGGGGAAATAATTCACCCCTCCACTTT
CASSPATGGNNSPLHF
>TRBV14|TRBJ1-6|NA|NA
TGTGCCAGCAGCCCGAACAGGCCCTATAATTCACCCCTCCACTTT
CASSPNRPYNSPLHF
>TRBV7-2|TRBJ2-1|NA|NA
TGTGCCAGCAGCTTAGTAACAGGGCCCTACAATGAGCAGTTCTTC
CASSLVTGPYNEQFF
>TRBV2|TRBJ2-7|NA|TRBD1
TGTGCCAGCTCTGCCGACAGGGGGCTCTACGAGCAGTACTTC
CASSADRGLYEQYF
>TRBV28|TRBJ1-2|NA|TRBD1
TGTGCCAGCAACCCAGGGGACAGTTACTTTGGCTACACCTTC
CASNPGDSYFGYTF
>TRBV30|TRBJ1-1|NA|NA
TGTGCCTGGAGTTTGAACGCAGGGAACACTGAAGCTTTCTTT
CAWSLNAGNTEAFF
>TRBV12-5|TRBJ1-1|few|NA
TGTGCTAGTGGTTCGTCCGGGTATAGGGACAACTTGGCTTTCTTT
CASGSSGYRDNLAFF
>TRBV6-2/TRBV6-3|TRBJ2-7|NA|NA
TGTGCCAGCAGTTACGGTGCAGGGTACGAGCAGTACTTC
CASSYGAGYEQYF
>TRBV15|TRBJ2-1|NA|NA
TGTGCCACCAGCAGAGGCCCAGACTTTAATGAGCAGTTCTTC
CATSRGPDFNEQFF
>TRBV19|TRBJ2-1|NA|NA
TGTGCCAGTAGTACCGCCCCACGTTTGAGGGTCCATGAGCAGTTCTTC
CASSTAPRLRVHEQFF
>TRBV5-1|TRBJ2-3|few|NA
TGCGCCAGCAGCTTGGACGGCGGATACCTCCTCAGCACAGATACGCAGTATTTT
CASSLDGGYLLSTDTQYF
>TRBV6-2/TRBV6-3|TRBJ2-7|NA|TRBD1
TGTGCCAGCAGTGCCGGACAGGTGTACTACGAGCAGTACTTC
CASSAGQVYYEQYF
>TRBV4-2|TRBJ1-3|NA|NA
TGTGCCAGCAGCCATAACCTTGAGGCTGGAAACACCATATATTTT
CASSHNLEAGNTIYF
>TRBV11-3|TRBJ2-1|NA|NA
TGTGCCAGCAGCCCTCGGAGGGGTTCCTACAATGAGCAGTTCTTC
CASSPRRGSYNEQFF
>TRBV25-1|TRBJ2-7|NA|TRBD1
TGTGCCAGCAGGAGATCCGGGCAGGGGGCATGGGAGCAGTACTTC
CASRRSGQGAWEQYF
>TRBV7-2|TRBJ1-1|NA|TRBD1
TGTGCCAGCAGCCAAGACAGGGGAGACACTGAAGCTTTCTTT
CASSQDRGDTEAFF
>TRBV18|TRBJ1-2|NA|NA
TGTGCCAGCTCACCGGGACTGAAGAACTATGGCTACACCTTC
CASSPGLKNYGYTF
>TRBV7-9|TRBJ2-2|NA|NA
TGTGCCAGCAGCCCAAGCGGTACCGGGGAGCTGTTTTTT
CASSPSGTGELFF
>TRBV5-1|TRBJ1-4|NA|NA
TGCGCCAGCAGCGACCAGGGGATTAATGAAAAACTGTTTTTT
CASSDQGINEKLFF
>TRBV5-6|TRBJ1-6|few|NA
TGTGCCAGCAGCGGCAGGGAAGGTAATTCACCCCTCCACTTT
CASSGREGNSPLHF
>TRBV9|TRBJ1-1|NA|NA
TGTGCCAGCAGCGTAGGCCAGATGAACACTGAAGCTTTCTTT
CASSVGQMNTEAFF
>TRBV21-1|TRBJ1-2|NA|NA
TGTGCCAGCACAAAACAGTATGGCTACACCTTC
CASTKQYGYTF
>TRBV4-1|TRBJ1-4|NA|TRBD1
TGCGCCAGCAGCCAAGATAGGGGACAGGGTAAAGTAAAACTGTTTTTT
CASSQDRGQGKVKLFF
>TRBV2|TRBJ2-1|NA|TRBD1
TGTGCCAGCAGGGGAGGACAGGGGGCGCTCTACAATGAGCAGTTCTTC
CASRGGQGALYNEQFF
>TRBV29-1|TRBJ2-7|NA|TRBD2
TGCAGCGTTGAGTGGGGTAGCGGGGGCGAGCAGTACTTC
CSVEWGSGGEQYF
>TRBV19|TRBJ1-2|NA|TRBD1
TGTGCCAGTAGTCAGGGGGCCGGGGGAGGCTATGGCTACACCTTC
CASSQGAGGGYGYTF
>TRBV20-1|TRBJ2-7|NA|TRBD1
TGCAGTGCTAGTGTGACAGGGGGCTCCTACGAGCAGTACTTC
CSASVTGGSYEQYF
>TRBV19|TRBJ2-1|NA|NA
TGTGCCAGTCAGAGGACAGATCAGGCCCACAATGAGCAGTTCTTC
CASQRTDQAHNEQFF
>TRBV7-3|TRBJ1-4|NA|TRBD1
TGTGCCAGCAGCCCGAGGGGGCTGATTAATGAAAAACTGTTTTTT
CASSPRGLINEKLFF
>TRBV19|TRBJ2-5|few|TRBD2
TGTGCCAGTAGTCCCCCACTAGCGGGGGGCCCTCGCGAGACCCAGTACTTC
CASSPPLAGGPRETQYF
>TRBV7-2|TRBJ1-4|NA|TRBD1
TGTGCCAGCAGCCGTGGACAGGGGGCGCCTAATGAAAAACTGTTTTTT
CASSRGQGAPNEKLFF
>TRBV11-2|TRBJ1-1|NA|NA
TGTGCCAGCAGCTTAGGCTCAGAGAACACTGAAGCTTTCTTT
CASSLGSENTEAFF
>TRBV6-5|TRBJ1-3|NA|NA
TGTGCCAGATGGACTGACCGCTCTGGAAACACCATATATTTT
CARWTDRSGNTIYF
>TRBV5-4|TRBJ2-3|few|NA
TGTGCCAGCAGCTTGGCAGGGGCAGATACGCAGTATTTT
CASSLAGADTQYF